A selection of T cell receptor beta chains follows, all from one sample in a study of regulatory T cells in long-lasting Graves disease. TCRdb itself ran the multiplex PCR reads through MiXCR, one entry per CDR3 protein. The table lists hundreds of thousands of distinct CDR3 sequences, roughly a sixth of them singletons. Separately, the same data were catalogued under a study of T cells in Graves' hyperthyroidism and ophthalmopathy.

This specimen consisted of peripheral blood mononuclear cells (PBMCs), obtained at new diagnosis, from a patient treated with antithyroid drugs. These receptor sequences come from a man in his forties with Graves disease. CDR3s include the opening cysteine and the closing phenylalanine or tryptophan. A D gene is named only where the DNA matches it firmly. The size of a clone is reported for some rows only, either as once, few or many, or as a class for expanded clones.

clone_size,j_call,v_call,d_call,cdr3_length,cdr3_aa,cdr3_nt
-,TRBJ2-3,TRBV24-1,TRBD1,15,CATSDPGQGIYTQYF,TGTGCCACCAGTGACCCGGGACAGGGGATTTATACGCAGTATTTT
once,TRBJ1-1,TRBV19,-,14,CASSRTVDITEAFF,TGTGCCAGTAGTCGGACAGTGGATATCACTGAAGCTTTCTTT
many,TRBJ2-1,TRBV6-1,TRBD2,15,CASSESGGWHNEQFF,TGTGCCAGCAGTGAATCGGGGGGATGGCACAATGAGCAGTTCTTC
many,TRBJ2-3,TRBV7-6,-,14,CASSFRENSDTQYF,TGTGCCAGCAGTTTCCGGGAAAACTCAGATACGCAGTATTTT
-,TRBJ1-5,TRBV6-1,TRBD1,13,CASQGVFNQPQHF,TGTGCCAGCCAGGGGGTCTTCAATCAGCCCCAGCATTTT
few,TRBJ2-4,TRBV5-6,TRBD1,13,CASSWGRGQTTYF,TGTGCCAGCAGCTGGGGCAGGGGACAGACAACGTACTTC
few,TRBJ2-2,TRBV9,TRBD2,17,CASSVGLLAGGSGELFF,TGTGCCAGCAGCGTAGGGTTACTAGCGGGGGGTTCCGGGGAGCTGTTTTTT
-,TRBJ1-3,TRBV10-3,-,13,CAISSGDGNTIYF,TGTGCCATCAGTTCCGGGGATGGAAACACCATATATTTT
many,TRBJ1-5,TRBV3-1,-,17,CASSQGLRVQGNQPQHF,TGTGCCAGCAGCCAAGGGTTGAGGGTTCAGGGCAATCAGCCCCAGCATTTT
-,TRBJ1-2,TRBV15,-,15,CATSSDLAGGHGYTF,TGTGCCACCAGCAGCGACCTAGCGGGGGGGCACGGCTACACCTTC
-,TRBJ1-1,TRBV11-2,-,14,CASSTNQGNTEAFF,TGTGCCAGCAGCACGAACCAGGGGAACACTGAAGCTTTCTTT
many,TRBJ2-1,TRBV20-1,-,15,CSAPAPRGDRNEQFF,TGCAGTGCGCCCGCCCCGAGGGGGGACAGAAATGAGCAGTTCTTC
many,TRBJ2-3,TRBV5-1,-,15,CASSLGIHSTDTQYF,TGTGCCAGCAGCTTAGGAATTCACAGCACAGATACGCAGTATTTT
many,TRBJ1-1,TRBV12-3/TRBV12-4,-,13,CATQGQMNTEAFF,TGTGCCACCCAGGGACAAATGAACACTGAAGCTTTCTTT
many,TRBJ2-5,TRBV2,TRBD2,15,CASSESTGGQGTQYF,TGTGCCAGCAGTGAAAGTACGGGGGGGCAGGGGACCCAGTACTTC
-,TRBJ2-7,TRBV10-2,-,13,CASSGLDNYEQYF,TGCGCCAGCTCCGGTTTGGATAACTACGAGCAGTACTTC
few,TRBJ2-6,TRBV7-2,TRBD2,18,CASKERAGGASGANVLTF,TGTGCCAGCAAGGAAAGGGCCGGGGGGGCCTCTGGGGCCAACGTCCTGACTTTC
many,TRBJ2-2,TRBV5-4,TRBD1,15,CASSWTGVNTGELFF,TGTGCCAGCAGCTGGACAGGGGTAAACACCGGGGAGCTGTTTTTT
few,TRBJ2-5,TRBV7-3,-,14,CASSYFSGNGNQYF,TGTGCCAGCAGCTACTTCTCCGGGAATGGCAACCAGTACTTC
few,TRBJ2-1,TRBV6-2/TRBV6-3,TRBD2,15,CASSWTSGEYNEQFF,TGTGCCAGCAGTTGGACTAGCGGGGAATACAATGAGCAGTTCTTC
few,TRBJ2-2,TRBV5-1,-,16,CASSFEFLGKFGELFF,TGCGCCAGCAGCTTCGAGTTTCTGGGGAAGTTCGGGGAGCTGTTTTTT
many,TRBJ1-2,TRBV5-1,-,14,CASSLRSGDRGYTF,TGCGCCAGCAGCTTGCGATCAGGGGATCGCGGCTACACCTTC
-,TRBJ2-1,TRBV27,TRBD2,15,CASSPTSGGWHEQFF,TGTGCCAGCAGCCCGACTAGCGGGGGATGGCATGAGCAGTTCTTC